The 31 T cell receptor beta chains listed next were all sequenced from one sample in a study of T-cell reconstitution after alpha-beta-depleted transplantation in children. As it was prepared, the TCRbeta library received unique molecular identifiers. TCRdb passed the PCR reads through MiXCR, listing each CDR3 protein once. The profile shows over 150,000 distinct CDR3 sequences, approximately 6.9% of them singletons. Here the sequenced sample was PBMCs, taken before TCRalphabeta/CD19-depleted stem cell transplant. The receptor set was obtained from a boy aged 2-15 years with acute lymphoblastic leukemia, due to receive a stem cell transplant.

This clonotype showed up many times. V and J are TRBV7-9 and TRBJ2-3, with 11 positions matching TRBD1. The CDR3 length is 15 residues. From germline, CDR1 is SEHNR and CDR2 FQNEAQ (reference sequence). The V and J ends lost 4 bases and 7 bases, in that order; junction bases with no gene match: 7. CDR3 residues: CASSSGTGGGYTQYF. The CDR3 DNA follows: TGTGCCAGCAGCTCCGGGACAGGGGGTGGATATACGCAGTATTTT.

The rearrangement uses TRBV11-2 and TRBJ2-3; D gene unclear. The CDR3 has 14 amino acids. Per germline, CDR1 SGHAT and CDR2 FQNNGV. V gave up 5 bases and J gave up 6 bases, with 15 bases separating them. DNA for the CDR3: TGTGCCAGCAGCCGGCCGGCGTCGTTCGATACGCAGTATTTT. Translated: CASSRPASFDTQYF.

This clonotype was observed a handful of times. The V gene is TRBV6-6, the J gene TRBJ2-2; no firm D call. V lost 9 bases, J lost 1 base, and 9 bases lay in between. The CDR3 is made up of 13 amino acids. Germline-derived CDR1 and CDR2 are MNHNY and SVGAGI (reference sequence). The CDR3 coding sequence is TGTGCCAGTGATGGGGTGAACACCGGGGAGCTGTTTTTT. This codes for CASDGVNTGELFF.

The table lists this clonotype with many counts. CDR3 bases: TGTGCCAGCAGCCGGGCCCCGACTAGTGAGCAGTTCTTC. Translated, it gives CASSRAPTSEQFF. This sequence joins TRBV4-2 and TRBJ2-1; D is possibly TRBD2 (6 bases). The CDR3 is 13 amino acids. Germline loops: CDR1 LGHNA, CDR2 YNFKEQ. Trimming took off 4 bases at V and 9 bases at J, with 13 bases between the two ends.

The gene calls are TRBV5-1 and TRBJ2-2; 11 bases agree with TRBD2. Per the germline V gene, CDR1 is SGHRS and CDR2 is YFSETQ. V lost 4 bases, J lost 4 bases, and 12 bases stayed unmatched. This CDR3 is 18 amino acids long. The CDR3 spells CASSLSVMGLAATGELFF. The CDR3 DNA is TGCGCCAGCAGCCTCTCCGTAATGGGACTAGCGGCCACCGGGGAGCTGTTTTTT. The full variable domain, in which reference TRBV5-1 and TRBJ2-2 provide the parts outside the CDR3, is KAGVTQTPRYLIKTRGQQVTLSCSPISGHRSVSWYQQTPGQGLQFLFEYFSETQRNKGNFPGRFSGRQFSNSRSEMNVSTLELGDSALYLCASSLSVMGLAATGELFFGEGSRLTVL.

V and J are TRBV9 and TRBJ1-1; D is ambiguous. V was shortened by 6 bases and J by 0 bases, with 6 bases between the two germline ends. The CDR3 is 12 residues long. Germline V gene lookup returns CDR1 SGDLS and CDR2 YYNGEE. The DNA for the CDR3 is TGTGCCAGCATGCCCGTGAACACTGAAGCTTTCTTT. Residues: CASMPVNTEAFF.

This clonotype was observed many times. The chain has TRBV19 and TRBJ2-1, with D possibly being TRBD1 (5 bases). The V end lost 5 bases, the J end lost 7 bases, and 18 bases lay between the germline ends. Germline loops: CDR1 LNHDA, CDR2 SQIVND (reference sequence). The CDR3 covers 15 residues. CDR3 in amino acids: CASSETVFFYNEQFF. The CDR3 DNA is TGTGCCAGTAGTGAGACAGTCTTCTTTTATAATGAGCAGTTCTTC.

This clonotype was counted many times. This chain links TRBV13 with TRBJ2-1, with TRBD2 as a possible D gene (6 bases). Trimming took 0 bases from V and 9 from J, leaving 9 bases between them. Germline V lookup: CDR1 PRHDT, CDR2 FYEKMQ (reference sequence). The CDR3 totals 13 residues. This chain's CDR3 is CASSLGGAGEQFF. The CDR3 bases are TGTGCCAGCAGCTTAGGGGGAGCGGGTGAGCAGTTCTTC.

This clonotype was detected ten times or more. The chain is built from TRBV5-6 and TRBJ2-2, with 10 nucleotides matching TRBD1. CDR1 and CDR2 (germline): SGHDT, YYEEEE. Germline trimming cut 4 bases from V and 4 bases from J; bases unmatched to any gene: 7. This CDR3 comprises 16 residues. The DNA of the CDR3 is TGTGCCAGCAGCATTTTGGGGACAGGGGTCACCGGGGAGCTGTTTTTT. Its translation is CASSILGTGVTGELFF.

In the case of this clonotype: Just one base apart from a much larger clone, this may be a read error. CDR3 in amino acids: CSASTATGTYTQYF. In DNA, the CDR3 is TGCAGTGCCAGTACGGCGACCGGCACATATACGCAGTATTTT. The chain uses TRBV20-1 and TRBJ2-3; D unclear. The CDR3 has 14 residues. Per the germline V gene, CDR1 is DFQATT and CDR2 is SNEGSKA (reference sequence).

As to this clonotype: This may be a read error: a much more frequent sequence differs by one nucleotide. The rearrangement uses TRBV10-3 and TRBJ1-3; 10 nucleotides line up with TRBD1. This CDR3 is 15 amino acids long. Germline-derived CDR1 and CDR2 are ENHRY and SYGVKD. The CDR3 spells CAINGDRGIGITIYF. DNA of the CDR3: TGTGCCATCAACGGGGACAGGGGAATTGGAATCACCATATATTTT.

The chain combines TRBV6-2 or TRBV6-3 with TRBJ1-5; D is uncertain. The length of the CDR3 is 12 residues. Germline CDR1 MNHEY, CDR2 SVGEGT. Trimming took off 5 bases at V and 5 bases at J, with 7 bases between the two ends. This chain's CDR3 is CASSPGYQPQHF. CDR3 in DNA: TGTGCCAGCAGTCCCGGTTATCAGCCCCAGCATTTT.

The chain carries TRBV7-8 and TRBJ1-5, with D tentatively TRBD1 (5 bases). With 5 bases removed from V and 5 bases from J, the gap between germline ends came to 13 bases. Germline assignment: CDR1 SGHVS and CDR2 FQNEAQ. The CDR3 totals 14 residues. CDR3 amino acids: CASSPGPEDQPQHF. The CDR3 DNA is TGTGCCAGCAGCCCGGGACCGGAGGATCAGCCCCAGCATTTT.

Ten or more counts support this clonotype. CDR3 in amino acids: CASSYSSPTGTGGYEQYF. DNA of the CDR3: TGTGCCAGCAGTTACTCGTCCCCAACCGGGACAGGGGGCTACGAGCAGTACTTC. This sequence joins TRBV6-5 and TRBJ2-7; 11 positions match TRBD1. V trimming: 0 bases; J trimming: 3 bases; junction bases outside the gene matches: 10. Germline values: CDR1 MNHEY, CDR2 SVGAGI. This CDR3 is built from 18 residues.

This clonotype appeared many times. This chain joins TRBV28 and TRBJ1-6, with D possibly TRBD1 on 5 matching bases. The CDR3 length is 16 residues. V lost 3 bases, J lost 7 bases, and 16 bases lay in between. CDR1 and CDR2 (germline): MDHEN, SYDVKM. CDR3 sequence (DNA): TGTGCCAGCAGTTTGTTCGGGGGACGGGGAAATTCACCCCTCCACTTT. As protein: CASSLFGGRGNSPLHF.

This rearrangement joins TRBV20-1 to TRBJ2-3; D unclear. The CDR3 is made up of 14 amino acids. V lost 8 bases, J lost 0 bases, and 15 bases lay in between. The V gene's germline CDR1 is DFQATT and CDR2 SNEGSKA (reference sequence). CDR3 coding DNA: TGCAGTTTAGTTTACTTGACTAGCACAGATACGCAGTATTTT. Amino acid sequence: CSLVYLTSTDTQYF.

This clonotype was counted at least ten times. This rearrangement joins TRBV7-6 to TRBJ2-1; 8 nucleotides line up with TRBD1. The CDR3 is made up of 15 amino acids. The germline V gene encodes CDR1 SGHVS and CDR2 FNYEAQ. Trimming cost V 1 base and J 5 bases; bases outside gene matches: 4. The CDR3 spells CASSLVGQGNNEQFF. The CDR3 bases are TGTGCCAGCAGCTTAGTTGGACAGGGCAACAATGAGCAGTTCTTC.

There are many counts of this clonotype. The chain employs TRBV28 and TRBJ2-5, with TRBD1 matching 9 bases. J gave up 7 bases and V 3 bases, and 6 bases lay outside the gene matches. Germline-derived CDR1 and CDR2 are MDHEN and SYDVKM. This CDR3 spans 14 amino acids. This CDR3 reads CASSFSRQGVTQYF. The DNA for the CDR3 is TGTGCCAGCAGTTTCTCAAGACAGGGGGTGACCCAGTACTTC.

The J gene is TRBJ1-2, the V gene TRBV20-1; no firm D call. Trimming took off 0 bases at V and 0 bases at J, with 5 bases between the two ends. This CDR3 comprises 13 residues. The germline gives CDR1 DFQATT, CDR2 SNEGSKA (reference sequence). The CDR3 bases are TGCAGTGCTAGAGAGACGGCTAACTATGGCTACACCTTC. Its protein product is CSARETANYGYTF.

The gene calls are TRBV28 and TRBJ1-1; 9 bases align to TRBD1. V shed 5 bases and J 5 bases; nucleotides not matched to a gene: 6. This CDR3 comprises 14 residues. Germline CDR1 reads MDHEN; CDR2 reads SYDVKM. In DNA form, the CDR3 reads TGTGCCAGCAGTACACAGGGGGCGGTGACTGAAGCTTTCTTT. Translated, it gives CASSTQGAVTEAFF.

The table lists this clonotype with many counts. The genes are TRBV19 and TRBJ2-7; 7 bases are a match to TRBD1. The ends lost 5 bases at V and 1 base at J; junction bases unmatched: 11. Looked up from germline, CDR1 is LNHDA and CDR2 is SQIVND (reference sequence). This CDR3 spans 16 amino acids. The CDR3 bases are TGTGCCAGTAGTGCCGGGACAGCGTACTCGTCCTACGAGCAGTACTTC. Its translation is CASSAGTAYSSYEQYF.

There are many counts of this clonotype. This rearrangement joins TRBV5-1 to TRBJ2-7; D not resolved. There are 14 residues in the CDR3. Trimming pared 0 bases from V and 0 bases from J, leaving 7 bases between. Germline CDR1 reads SGHRS; CDR2 reads YFSETQ. The CDR3 reads CASSLEGHSYEQYF. CDR3 sequence (DNA): TGCGCCAGCAGCTTGGAGGGTCACTCCTACGAGCAGTACTTC. Together with reference TRBV5-1 and TRBJ2-7, the CDR3 gives the full variable domain: KAGVTQTPRYLIKTRGQQVTLSCSPISGHRSVSWYQQTPGQGLQFLFEYFSETQRNKGNFPGRFSGRQFSNSRSEMNVSTLELGDSALYLCASSLEGHSYEQYFGPGTRLTVT.

This clonotype showed up many times. The rearrangement uses TRBV27 and TRBJ2-3; D is possibly TRBD1 or TRBD2 (6 bases each). The germline V gene has CDR1 MNHEY and CDR2 SMNVEV (reference sequence). V lost 6 bases and J 6 bases, leaving 10 bases between the germline ends. This CDR3 spans 12 amino acids. CDR3 loop: CASSEGGDTQYF. CDR3 nucleotide sequence: TGTGCCAGCAGCGAAGGGGGGGATACGCAGTATTTT.

This clonotype was seen at least ten times. V usage is TRBV28 and J usage is TRBJ1-1, with D unresolved. Trimming stripped 8 bases from V and 0 bases from J, with 13 bases between. The CDR3 has 14 amino acids. Germline loops: CDR1 MDHEN, CDR2 SYDVKM. The CDR3 sequence: CASGVRTLNTEAFF. The CDR3 nucleotides read TGTGCCAGCGGGGTGAGGACCTTGAACACTGAAGCTTTCTTT.

This clonotype was found many times. The chain employs TRBV6-5 and TRBJ1-6, with 7 bases matching TRBD1. In germline, CDR1 is MNHEY, CDR2 SVGAGI. With V trimmed by 4 bases and J by 2 bases, 2 bases remained unmatched. The CDR3 spans 15 residues. The chain's CDR3 is CASSSDRAYNSPLHF. The CDR3 nucleotides are TGTGCCAGCAGTTCCGACAGGGCCTATAATTCACCCCTCCACTTT.

The CDR3 here is CASSLRLAGGSRSGGTDTQYF. The DNA for the CDR3 is TGTGCCAGCAGCCTACGACTAGCGGGAGGCAGCCGCTCGGGCGGGACAGATACGCAGTATTTT. The chain carries TRBV11-2 and TRBJ2-3, with 13 bases aligning to TRBD2. Germline CDR1 reads SGHAT; CDR2 reads FQNNGV. J lost 3 bases, V lost 5 bases, and 20 bases had no gene match. This CDR3 comprises 21 residues.

This clonotype has a count of ten or more. The chain employs TRBV10-3 and TRBJ2-7; D ambiguous. The CDR3 loop spans 11 amino acids. V gave up 3 bases and J gave up 4 bases, with 4 bases separating them. CDR1 ENHRY and CDR2 SYGVKD come from the germline V gene. DNA for the CDR3: TGTGCCATCAGTGATGATTACGAGCAGTACTTC. Translation gives CAISDDYEQYF.

The chain combines TRBV2 with TRBJ2-1, with 11 bases identical to TRBD1. Germline trimming cut 4 bases from V and 6 bases from J; bases unmatched to any gene: 8. Germline CDR1 reads SNHLY; CDR2 reads FYNNEI. This CDR3 contains 16 residues. The CDR3 spells CASSGLGDRGFNEQFF. The CDR3 nucleotides read TGTGCCAGCAGTGGCCTCGGGGACAGGGGGTTCAATGAGCAGTTCTTC.

This clonotype has a count of ten or more. The chain links TRBV5-5 to TRBJ1-2; D gene unclear. Germline values: CDR1 SGHKS, CDR2 YYEKEE (reference sequence). Trimming removed 0 bases from V and 6 bases from J, with 12 bases in between. The CDR3 totals 14 residues. The CDR3 region is CASSLVRNSNGYTF. CDR3 nucleotides: TGTGCCAGCAGCTTGGTCAGGAATTCCAATGGCTACACCTTC.

This clonotype was recorded many times. This chain joins TRBV27 and TRBJ2-3, with TRBD2 matching 8 bases. The junction had 9 bases not matched to a gene; V was cut back by 0 bases and J by 1 base. CDR1 and CDR2 from the germline V gene are MNHEY and SMNVEV (reference sequence). This CDR3 contains 18 residues. The DNA of the CDR3 is TGTGCCAGCAGTTTATCATTCGGGACTAGATTGGGCACAGATACGCAGTATTTT. Protein product: CASSLSFGTRLGTDTQYF.

At least ten counts were recorded for this clonotype. J is TRBJ2-3 and V is TRBV20-1, with 9 bases fitting TRBD2. The CDR3 length is 15 residues. Germline CDR1 is DFQATT and CDR2 is SNEGSKA (reference sequence). The trim removed 5 bases at V and 1 base at J, leaving 7 bases unmatched. This CDR3 is CSASKTSGGTDTQYF. The CDR3 bases are TGCAGTGCTTCCAAGACTAGCGGAGGCACAGATACGCAGTATTTT.